Included here is one T cell receptor (beta chain) sequence, with context. CDR1 is SGHVS and CDR2 is FQNEAQ in the germline V gene. CDR3 length equals 14 residues. Trimming removed 6 bases from V and 5 bases from J; junction bases left unmatched: 8. TCRdb keeps only in-frame clones here, not all; method: immunoSEQ multiplex PCR. The top ten hold around 7.3% of the sample, which has about 210,000 clones, approximately 85% seen once. This entry belongs to a study of blood T cell repertoires in COVID-19. Study-wide background: Samples came from the United States, Italy and Spain, spanning acute and convalescent COVID-19.

The specimen sequenced was peripheral blood. This TCR came from a woman aged 45-59 years with active or convalescent COVID-19. This chain connects TRBV7-8 to TRBJ2-5; 8 nucleotides match TRBD2. CDR3 loop: CASRQAGAGETQYF. The CDR3 coding sequence is TGTGCCAGCAGGCAAGCGGGGGCAGGGGAGACCCAGTACTTC.